The next 6 T cell receptor beta chains were all read from a single sample in a study of cytomegalovirus exposure and HLA in healthy donors. The PCR contained 60 Vbeta and 13 Jbeta primers. The assay was immunoSEQ multiplex PCR, and TCRdb's table has in-frame clones only and misses some. The sample contains more than 95,000 clones, around 75% of which appear only once. The sample consisted of PBMCs. These receptors came from a man aged 25-45 years in good health and CMV-seropositive.

The V gene is TRBV28, the J gene TRBJ1-2; perhaps TRBD1 as D (5 bases). The germline CDR1 and CDR2 sequences are MDHEN and SYDVKM. V lost 1 base and J lost 8, with 8 bases in between. CDR3 length: 12 amino acids. CDR3 amino acids: CASSLSGNGYTF. The CDR3 DNA reads TGTGCCAGCAGTTTATCAGGGAACGGCTACACCTTC.

This clone was seen a single time. The genes are TRBV6-6 and TRBJ2-1; a possible D gene is TRBD2 (5 bases). Germline V gives CDR1 MNHNY, CDR2 SVGAGI (reference sequence). The V gene lost 5 bases and the J gene lost 8 bases, with 22 bases spanning the gap. This CDR3 has 16 amino acids. For the CDR3, the DNA is TGTGCCAGCAGTACCCTCCGGACCGGGATTGGGGATGAGCAGTTCTTC. Protein sequence: CASSTLRTGIGDEQFF.

The V gene is TRBV6-1, the J gene TRBJ1-5, with D possibly matching TRBD1 (6 bases). V lost 7 bases, J lost 3 bases, and 10 bases lay in between. The CDR3 contains 13 residues. Germline V gene sequence: CDR1 MNHNS, CDR2 SASEGT. The CDR3 reads CASMDSSNQPQHF. CDR3 DNA: TGTGCCAGCATGGACAGCTCCAATCAGCCCCAGCATTTT.

This clone has a handful of counts. This sequence is one base from a far larger clone and is likely a read error. Other DNA sequences of this sample code for an identical CDR3. The CDR3 reads CASSLGGGADRHF. The CDR3 DNA is TGTGCGAGCAGCTTAGGAGGGGGGGCAGACAGGCATTTT. V gene TRBV7-8 combines with J gene TRBJ1-5; maybe TRBD1 (6 bases). CDR1 and CDR2 from the germline V gene are SGHVS and FQNEAQ. The CDR3 is 13 amino acids.

This clone was seen just once. The CDR3, as DNA: TGTGCCAGCAGCAAAGGTCGGGGGGGGCCCCAGCCCCAGCATTTT. Protein sequence: CASSKGRGGPQPQHF. This sequence joins TRBV21-1 and TRBJ1-5. TRBV21-1 is a recognized pseudogene. The CDR3 consists of 15 residues.

The genes are TRBV14 and TRBJ1-3, with D hard to call. V was trimmed by 2 bases and J by 0 bases, leaving 8 bases between them. This CDR3 contains 15 residues. Germline V lookup: CDR1 SGHDN, CDR2 FVKESK. As DNA, the CDR3 is TGTGCCAGCAGCCAACCGGTTTACTCTGGAAACACCATATATTTT. Translation gives CASSQPVYSGNTIYF.